These T cell receptor beta chains were read from a single sample in a study of T-cell memory formation after mild COVID-19. TCRdb called the 5' RACE reads again in MiXCR, with one record for every CDR3 protein. Of around 310,000 distinct CDR3 sequences listed, about a sixth are singletons. Material for sequencing was PBMCs or a T cell subset sorted from them (not recorded which). These receptors were obtained from a man younger than 35 who had mild COVID-19 (a few samples of this study predate the infection). Cell type and time point are not known. The conserved cysteine and the conserved F or W are not part of the CDR3 here. The order of the fields is J gene, D gene, V gene, CDR3 protein. The D gene is left open where the match is weak.

j_call: TRBJ1-1
d_call: NA
v_call: TRBV6-2/TRBV6-3
cdr3_aa: ASSYPQRNTEAF

j_call: TRBJ2-1
d_call: NA
v_call: TRBV29-1
cdr3_aa: SVESFRYNEQF

j_call: TRBJ2-1
d_call: NA
v_call: TRBV15
cdr3_aa: ATSRDEVVRGIGDPEQF

j_call: TRBJ2-3
d_call: NA
v_call: TRBV7-3
cdr3_aa: ASSADPGGQTQY

j_call: TRBJ2-3
d_call: TRBD1
v_call: TRBV5-1
cdr3_aa: ASSKTGGGMTDTQY

j_call: TRBJ2-5
d_call: TRBD1
v_call: TRBV9
cdr3_aa: ASSVGTGQETQY

j_call: TRBJ1-2
d_call: NA
v_call: TRBV7-9
cdr3_aa: ASSDLTGPNYGYT

j_call: TRBJ2-2
d_call: NA
v_call: TRBV24-1
cdr3_aa: ATSGIPGTGELF

j_call: TRBJ1-4
d_call: NA
v_call: TRBV7-9
cdr3_aa: ASSLETQGREKLF

j_call: TRBJ1-5
d_call: NA
v_call: TRBV7-8
cdr3_aa: ASSSIKVGNQPQH

j_call: TRBJ2-1
d_call: NA
v_call: TRBV20-1
cdr3_aa: SASKGALAYNEQF

j_call: TRBJ1-1
d_call: NA
v_call: TRBV5-6
cdr3_aa: ASSLIGAAEAF

j_call: TRBJ2-5
d_call: TRBD1
v_call: TRBV7-2
cdr3_aa: ASSGGQQETQY

j_call: TRBJ2-7
d_call: TRBD2
v_call: TRBV20-1
cdr3_aa: SARASGGDTPYEQY

j_call: TRBJ1-2
d_call: NA
v_call: TRBV20-1
cdr3_aa: SARDRDYGYT

j_call: TRBJ2-7
d_call: TRBD1
v_call: TRBV12-3/TRBV12-4
cdr3_aa: ASSLWDRVYEQY

j_call: TRBJ2-1
d_call: NA
v_call: TRBV7-8
cdr3_aa: ASSIQGPNEQF

j_call: TRBJ2-3
d_call: NA
v_call: TRBV30
cdr3_aa: AWSRGTTDTQY

j_call: TRBJ2-5
d_call: NA
v_call: TRBV6-2/TRBV6-3
cdr3_aa: ASYKRAREETQY

j_call: TRBJ1-2
d_call: NA
v_call: TRBV6-6
cdr3_aa: ASSYPSRGGSYGYT

j_call: TRBJ1-1
d_call: NA
v_call: TRBV20-1
cdr3_aa: SARAGATNTEAF

j_call: TRBJ1-4
d_call: TRBD1
v_call: TRBV7-9
cdr3_aa: ASSGTGFEKLF

j_call: TRBJ2-1
d_call: TRBD2
v_call: TRBV5-6
cdr3_aa: ASSQIQALAGAASYNEQF

j_call: TRBJ1-3
d_call: NA
v_call: TRBV6-5
cdr3_aa: ASSYSLLRSTIY

j_call: TRBJ2-1
d_call: TRBD2
v_call: TRBV11-2
cdr3_aa: ASRPLTSGDYEQF

j_call: TRBJ2-2
d_call: NA
v_call: TRBV7-2
cdr3_aa: ASSSRPWDTGELF

j_call: TRBJ2-7
d_call: TRBD2
v_call: TRBV4-2
cdr3_aa: ASSQGTSGGYEQY

j_call: TRBJ2-2
d_call: NA
v_call: TRBV10-3
cdr3_aa: AISQGTGELF

j_call: TRBJ2-1
d_call: TRBD2
v_call: TRBV4-3
cdr3_aa: ASSPFLGGGAGNEQF

j_call: TRBJ1-1
d_call: TRBD1
v_call: TRBV27
cdr3_aa: ASSLSPGGTEAF

j_call: TRBJ1-5
d_call: NA
v_call: TRBV4-1
cdr3_aa: ASSQEVGTYSNQPQH

j_call: TRBJ2-3
d_call: NA
v_call: TRBV12-3/TRBV12-4
cdr3_aa: ASSLGEVGTQY

j_call: TRBJ2-3
d_call: TRBD2
v_call: TRBV4-3
cdr3_aa: ASSQDLAGGQADTQY

j_call: TRBJ1-2
d_call: TRBD1
v_call: TRBV20-1
cdr3_aa: SAPGGGYGYT

j_call: TRBJ2-5
d_call: NA
v_call: TRBV7-9
cdr3_aa: ASSTDSKETQY

j_call: TRBJ1-2
d_call: NA
v_call: TRBV19
cdr3_aa: ASSPLRVNIGGYT

j_call: TRBJ2-5
d_call: TRBD2
v_call: TRBV4-3
cdr3_aa: ASSQGLGLAGGSVETQY

j_call: TRBJ2-3
d_call: NA
v_call: TRBV27
cdr3_aa: ASSPGQRVTDTQY

j_call: TRBJ2-7
d_call: TRBD2
v_call: TRBV4-3
cdr3_aa: ASSPGLVSYEQY

j_call: TRBJ1-5
d_call: TRBD1
v_call: TRBV4-1
cdr3_aa: ASSHNTGDGQPQH